This T cell receptor (beta chain) was sequenced in a study of blood T cells in healthy people across ages. This clonotype appeared a few times. Its antigen is as yet unknown. Regarding the study as a whole: A strong correlation was found between TCR beta diversity and the percentage of naive T cells.

A second about 7 to 11 cycle PCR used barcoded and J-beta primers. MiXCR was run by TCRdb on the 5' RACE reads, yielding one entry per CDR3 protein. The sample consists of approximately 690,000 distinct CDR3 sequences, under 65% of them appearing once. CDR3 length: 12 residues. Per germline, CDR1 DFQATT and CDR2 SNEGSKA (reference sequence). The chain couples TRBV20-1 to TRBJ2-5; TRBD1 agrees at 7 bases. With the DNA end fitting TRBJ2-7 better, the J assignment may be wrong. This sequence originates from a man aged 55 to 69 in good health. The sample comprised blood. In DNA, the CDR3 is TGCAGTGCCGTAAGGGGGCTCGGCGAGCAGTACTTC. It encodes CSAVRGLGEQYF.